Listed below are T cell receptor beta chains from one sample, sequenced in a study of CD8+ T cells in alopecia areata. Libraries were prepared by immunoSEQ multiplex PCR; TCRdb keeps only in-frame clonotypes and omits some of them. The sample has about 190,000 clones, 60% seen once. Sequences were derived from CD4+ T cells sorted from blood, sampled at week 24, from a patient treated with tofacitinib. These receptors came from a human donor with alopecia areata. Each CDR3 is given with its conserved first and last residue. A D gene is named only where the DNA matches it firmly. Some rows mark clone size as missing; the rest say once, few, many or name a class of expanded clone.

j_gene	v_gene	d_gene	abundance	CDR3aa	CDR3nt
TRBJ2-5	TRBV2	TRBD2	NA	CASRTSGGAQTQYF	TGTGCCAGTCGGACTAGCGGGGGGGCCCAGACCCAGTACTTC
TRBJ1-1	TRBV4-3	NA	NA	CASSPDRRVRTEAFF	TGCGCCAGCAGCCCCGACAGGAGGGTTCGCACTGAAGCTTTCTTT
TRBJ1-1	TRBV25-1	NA	NA	CASSGGLDTEAFF	TGTGCCAGCAGTGGTGGGTTAGACACTGAAGCTTTCTTT
TRBJ2-7	TRBV29-1	NA	NA	CSVAQRPYEQYF	TGCAGCGTCGCACAGCGGCCCTACGAGCAGTACTTC
TRBJ1-1	TRBV29-1	NA	NA	CSVVSSGAMNTEAFF	TGCAGCGTTGTTTCTTCGGGGGCAATGAACACTGAAGCTTTCTTT
TRBJ1-6	TRBV10-3	NA	NA	CAISASDSPLHF	TGTGCCATCAGCGCGAGTGATTCACCCCTCCACTTT
TRBJ1-6	TRBV6-5	NA	NA	CASSPSGRVNSPLHF	TGTGCCAGCAGCCCGTCCGGACGGGTTAATTCACCCCTCCACTTT
TRBJ2-7	TRBV7-2	NA	NA	CASSISPTDSYEQYF	TGTGCCAGCAGCATTTCCCCGACTGATTCCTACGAGCAGTACTTC
TRBJ2-5	TRBV7-3	NA	NA	CASSLFVGPQETQYF	TGTGCCAGCAGCTTATTTGTGGGGCCGCAAGAGACCCAGTACTTC
TRBJ2-5	TRBV5-6	TRBD1	NA	CASSVGQGNGETQYF	TGTGCCAGCAGCGTGGGACAGGGGAATGGGGAGACCCAGTACTTC
TRBJ1-6	TRBV2	TRBD1	NA	CATQPPGTDNSPLHF	TGTGCCACCCAACCACCAGGGACAGATAATTCACCCCTCCACTTT
TRBJ2-4	TRBV5-1	NA	NA	CASSSGPEGKNIQYF	TGCGCCAGCAGCTCGGGACCTGAGGGAAAAAACATTCAGTACTTC
TRBJ2-7	TRBV7-8	NA	NA	CASSLALGPSYEQYF	TGTGCCAGCAGCTTAGCGCTTGGCCCATCCTACGAGCAGTACTTC
TRBJ1-4	TRBV5-6	NA	NA	CASSLRRADEKLFF	TGTGCCAGCAGCTTGAGAAGGGCGGATGAAAAACTGTTTTTT
TRBJ1-1	TRBV19	TRBD1	many	CASTRTGGTEAFF	TGTGCCAGTACTAGAACAGGGGGCACTGAAGCTTTCTTT
TRBJ1-6	TRBV23-1	NA	few	CASSQISSPLHF	TGCGCCAGCAGTCAAATAAGCTCACCCCTCCACTTT
TRBJ2-7	TRBV2	TRBD1	NA	CASSERGHSYEQYF	TGTGCCAGCAGTGAGAGGGGGCACTCCTACGAGCAGTACTTC
TRBJ1-4	TRBV7-7	TRBD1	NA	CASSLGTGGSGEKLFF	TGTGCCAGCAGCTTAGGAACAGGGGGCTCGGGGGAAAAACTGTTTTTT
TRBJ1-5	TRBV9	NA	NA	CASSVGGPNQPQHF	TGTGCCAGCAGCGTAGGAGGACCAAATCAGCCCCAGCATTTT
TRBJ2-1	TRBV29-1	NA	NA	CSVEGGQVTSYNEQFF	TGCAGCGTTGAAGGGGGGCAGGTAACCTCCTACAATGAGCAGTTCTTC
TRBJ1-5	TRBV27	NA	few	CASRGTQTQPQHF	TGTGCCAGCAGAGGGACTCAAACCCAGCCCCAGCATTTT
TRBJ2-1	TRBV15	NA	NA	CATSKDQSSYNEQFF	TGTGCCACCAGCAAGGATCAGAGCTCCTACAATGAGCAGTTCTTC
TRBJ1-1	TRBV29-1	NA	NA	CSVTGSQEAFF	TGCAGCGTTACAGGGTCGCAAGAAGCTTTCTTT
TRBJ1-4	TRBV7-2	NA	NA	CASSPQYLGKLFF	TGTGCCAGCAGCCCCCAATACTTGGGGAAACTGTTTTTT
TRBJ2-1	TRBV7-2	TRBD1	NA	CASSSWRDRGQWDEQFF	TGTGCCAGCAGCTCCTGGCGCGACAGGGGGCAATGGGATGAGCAGTTCTTC
TRBJ1-5	TRBV15	NA	NA	CATSPRQVDGPRQPQHF	TGTGCCACCAGCCCCCGCCAGGTTGATGGTCCCAGGCAGCCCCAGCATTTT
TRBJ1-2	TRBV2	NA	NA	CASSDQANYGYTF	TGTGCCAGCAGTGACCAAGCTAACTATGGCTACACCTTC
TRBJ1-4	TRBV30	NA	NA	CAWSVRRGEKLFF	TGTGCCTGGAGTGTGAGGCGGGGGGAAAAACTGTTTTTT
TRBJ2-5	TRBV7-2	TRBD1	NA	CASRQTGGAKETQYF	TGTGCCAGCAGGCAGACAGGGGGCGCGAAAGAGACCCAGTACTTC
TRBJ2-2	TRBV29-1	NA	NA	CSVGGNTGELFF	TGCAGCGTAGGGGGGAACACCGGGGAGCTGTTTTTT
TRBJ1-4	TRBV27	NA	once	CASSSSTNEKLFF	TGTGCCAGCAGTTCATCAACTAATGAAAAACTGTTTTTT
TRBJ1-2	TRBV30	TRBD1	NA	CAWTRDRANYGYTF	TGTGCCTGGACGCGGGACAGAGCTAACTATGGCTACACCTTC
TRBJ2-7	TRBV4-2	NA	NA	CASSQDTRGAGYWEQYF	TGTGCCAGCAGCCAAGATACCCGAGGTGCCGGGTATTGGGAGCAGTACTTC
TRBJ2-1	TRBV29-1	TRBD2	NA	CSVNPGLAVYNEQFF	TGCAGCGTGAATCCGGGACTAGCGGTGTACAATGAGCAGTTCTTC
TRBJ1-6	TRBV30	NA	NA	CAWSGALQARNSPLHF	TGTGCCTGGAGCGGTGCATTACAGGCGAGGAATTCACCCCTCCACTTT
TRBJ2-6	TRBV5-1	NA	NA	CASSLIGVEGANVLTF	TGCGCCAGCAGTTTAATTGGGGTTGAAGGGGCCAACGTCCTGACTTTC
TRBJ1-2	TRBV30	TRBD1	NA	CAWIRDRGNGYTF	TGTGCCTGGATAAGGGACAGGGGGAATGGCTACACCTTC
TRBJ2-1	TRBV7-9	NA	NA	CASSPKRGGEKFF	TGTGCCAGCAGCCCCAAGCGAGGGGGGGAAAAGTTCTTC
TRBJ2-1	TRBV11-2	TRBD2	NA	CASSSPHSGGNEQFF	TGTGCCAGCAGCTCCCCTCACAGCGGGGGCAATGAGCAGTTCTTC
TRBJ1-1	TRBV25-1	NA	many	CASSQTGSVGAFF	TGTGCCAGCAGTCAGACAGGAAGTGTGGGTGCTTTCTTT
TRBJ2-3	TRBV30	NA	NA	CAWRGGDGVTDTQYF	TGTGCCTGGAGAGGCGGGGATGGGGTCACAGATACGCAGTATTTT
TRBJ1-5	TRBV29-1	TRBD1	NA	CSVGTGDQPQHF	TGCAGCGTTGGGACAGGGGATCAGCCCCAGCATTTT
TRBJ1-4	TRBV27	NA	NA	CASSLQGPNEKLFF	TGTGCCAGCAGTTTACAGGGGCCTAATGAAAAACTGTTTTTT
TRBJ2-5	TRBV2	NA	few	CASSEGAGRLQETQYF	TGTGCCAGCAGTGAAGGGGCCGGAAGGCTCCAAGAGACCCAGTACTTC
TRBJ1-4	TRBV5-1	NA	NA	CASSLGREGEKLFF	TGCGCCAGCAGCTTGGGAAGGGAAGGTGAAAAACTGTTTTTT
TRBJ2-1	TRBV29-1	NA	NA	CSVRFRGLDNEQFF	TGCAGCGTTCGGTTCCGGGGGCTAGACAATGAGCAGTTCTTC
TRBJ2-7	TRBV2	NA	NA	CASRPWTVPFRDEQYF	TGTGCCAGCAGGCCTTGGACGGTCCCCTTTAGGGACGAGCAGTACTTC
TRBJ2-3	TRBV5-1	NA	few	CASSFRGSTDTQYF	TGCGCCAGCAGCTTCCGGGGTAGCACAGATACGCAGTATTTT
TRBJ1-5	TRBV7-2	NA	NA	CASSLGAGSRNQPQHF	TGTGCCAGCAGCTTAGGGGCAGGGAGTCGCAATCAGCCCCAGCATTTT
TRBJ2-3	TRBV9	NA	NA	CASSVGPYLDTQYF	TGTGCCAGCAGCGTAGGCCCTTACTTGGATACGCAGTATTTT
TRBJ1-3	TRBV29-1	TRBD1	NA	CSAGTARNTIYF	TGCAGCGCCGGGACAGCGAGAAACACCATATATTTT
TRBJ2-7	TRBV29-1	NA	few	CSVEGGLNPYEQYF	TGCAGCGTTGAAGGAGGGTTGAACCCCTACGAGCAGTACTTC
TRBJ2-3	TRBV9	NA	NA	CATGVPPVQYF	TGTGCCACGGGGGTCCCCCCAGTCCAGTATTTT
TRBJ2-3	TRBV29-1	NA	NA	CSVAVGSGDTQYF	TGCAGCGTCGCAGTAGGTTCGGGAGATACGCAGTATTTT